Shown below are 15 T cell receptor beta chains from a single sample sequenced in a study of cytomegalovirus exposure and HLA in healthy donors. The PCR was carried out with 60 Vbeta primers and 13 Jbeta primers. The repertoire was sequenced with immunoSEQ multiplex PCR; TCRdb's copy has only in-frame clones and lacks some. Of some 180,000 clones listed, around 82% were seen once; the top ten hold over 2%. Specimen: PBMCs. These receptors originate from a woman aged 25-40 years in good health and CMV-seropositive.

As DNA, the CDR3 is TGTGCCAGCAGCCTGAGGGGGAGGGGGACAGATACGCAGTATTTT. This encodes CASSLRGRGTDTQYF. The chain combines TRBV11-1 with TRBJ2-3, with D perhaps TRBD2 (7 bases). The germline CDR1 and CDR2 sequences are SGHAT and FQDESV (reference sequence). The CDR3 has 15 residues. V lost 5 bases, J lost 3 bases, and 15 bases lay in between. Filled out from reference TRBV11-1 and TRBJ2-3, the complete variable domain reads EAEVAQSPRYKITEKSQAVAFWCDPISGHATLYWYRQILGQGPELLVQFQDESVVDDSQLPKDRFSAERLKGVDSTLKIQPAELGDSAMYLCASSLRGRGTDTQYFGPGTRLTVL.

J is TRBJ2-2 and V is TRBV28, with D possibly matching TRBD2 (5 bases). The CDR3 spans 16 residues. V lost 6 bases to trimming and J lost 2 bases, with 16 bases between them. CDR1 is MDHEN and CDR2 is SYDVKM in the germline V gene. The CDR3 protein is CASRHDDLANTGELFF. The CDR3 DNA reads TGTGCCAGCAGGCACGACGATCTAGCTAACACCGGGGAGCTGTTTTTT.

The chain joins TRBV11-3 to TRBJ2-2; 10 nucleotides agree with TRBD2. The junction had 3 bases not matched to a gene; V was cut back by 5 bases and J by 0 bases. This CDR3 is built from 16 residues. Germline CDR1 and CDR2: SGHNT and YENEEA. The CDR3 region has the DNA TGTGCCAGCAGCCCAACTAGCGGGGCGAACACCGGGGAGCTGTTTTTT. As protein: CASSPTSGANTGELFF.

The V call is TRBV9, the J call TRBJ2-1; TRBD2 matches at 9 bases. V lost 0 bases and J lost 7; bases outside the gene matches: 5. This CDR3 is built from 15 residues. CDR1 and CDR2 from the germline V gene are SGDLS and YYNGEE. CDR3 protein: CASSVASGVRNEQFF. In DNA, the CDR3 is TGTGCCAGCAGCGTAGCTAGCGGGGTAAGAAATGAGCAGTTCTTC.

This chain connects TRBV15 to TRBJ1-3; tentatively, D is TRBD1 (6 bases). There are 18 residues in the CDR3. V was shortened by 0 bases and J by 0 bases, with 15 bases between the two germline ends. Germline V CDR1 and CDR2: LNHNV, YYDKDF (reference sequence). The CDR3 coding sequence is TGTGCCACCAGCAGAGATCAACAGGGACTATACTCTGGAAACACCATATATTTT. Translation gives CATSRDQQGLYSGNTIYF.

V is TRBV2 and J is TRBJ2-5; perhaps TRBD1 as D (6 bases). CDR1 and CDR2 (germline): SNHLY, FYNNEI. Between the trimmed V and J ends, which lost 3 bases and 6 bases, there was a span of 17 bases. This CDR3 region has 15 residues. In nucleotides, the CDR3 is TGTGCCAGCAGTGAGGGGGCGACGTTAGGAAAGACCCAGTACTTC. It translates to CASSEGATLGKTQYF.

This chain links TRBV9 with TRBJ2-1; TRBD2 matches 12 bases. This CDR3 has 15 residues. V was pared by 3 bases and J by 4 bases, with 2 bases of the junction left unmatched. The germline V gene encodes CDR1 SGDLS and CDR2 YYNGEE. CDR3 sequence: CASSAGTSGYNEQFF. The CDR3 region has the DNA TGTGCCAGCAGCGCCGGGACTAGCGGGTACAATGAGCAGTTCTTC. Full variable domain (rest looked up from reference TRBV9 and TRBJ2-1): DSGVTQTPKHLITATGQRVTLRCSPRSGDLSVYWYQQSLDQGLQFLIQYYNGEERAKGNILERFSAQQFPDLHSELNLSSLELGDSALYFCASSAGTSGYNEQFFGPGTRLTVL.

This clone was seen a single time. J is TRBJ1-2 and V is TRBV5-1, with D possibly being TRBD1 (6 bases). Trimming shortened V by 7 bases and J by 1 base, and 20 bases separated the two germline ends. This CDR3 region has 16 residues. The germline gives CDR1 SGHRS, CDR2 YFSETQ. The CDR3 protein is CASRTRGTGLNYGYTF. The CDR3 nucleotides are TGCGCCAGCCGAACTAGGGGGACGGGTCTTAACTATGGCTACACCTTC.

The chain is built from TRBV6-5 and TRBJ2-1; 10 nucleotides match TRBD2. Germline loops: CDR1 MNHEY, CDR2 SVGAGI. V shed 3 bases and J 8 bases; nucleotides not matched to a gene: 7. This CDR3 is built from 15 residues. CDR3: CASSYGGLAIYEQFF. CDR3 in DNA: TGTGCCAGCAGTTATGGGGGACTAGCGATCTATGAGCAGTTCTTC.

The chain has TRBV6-1 and TRBJ1-4; TRBD1 agrees at 7 bases. The CDR3 is made up of 14 amino acids. The ends lost 5 bases at V and 4 bases at J; junction bases unmatched: 4. The germline CDR1 and CDR2 sequences are MNHNS and SASEGT. For the CDR3, the DNA is TGTGCCAGCAGTTGGGACAGATATAATGAAAAACTGTTTTTT. Amino acids: CASSWDRYNEKLFF.

CDR3 nucleotides: TGCGCCAGCAGCCCTACGACAGCAAACTCTGGAAACACCATATATTTT. Translating gives CASSPTTANSGNTIYF. The V and J genes are TRBV5-1 and TRBJ1-3; a weak D match, TRBD1 (5 bases). Trimming left V 4 bases short and J 0 bases short, with 14 bases between. Germline lookup yields CDR1 SGHRS and CDR2 YFSETQ. CDR3 length: 16 residues.

V usage is TRBV5-4 and J usage is TRBJ1-2; D perhaps matches TRBD1 (6 bases). Trimming took off 4 bases at V and 7 bases at J, with 20 bases between the two ends. Germline-derived CDR1 and CDR2 are SGHNT and YYREEE (reference sequence). The CDR3 length is 15 residues. The CDR3 DNA follows: TGTGCCAGCAGCCCACCCGGTCGGGGGGGCGGTGGCTACACCTTC. This encodes CASSPPGRGGGGYTF.

The table lists this clone with a count of one. The rearrangement links TRBV4-1 to TRBJ1-3, with TRBD1 as a possible D gene (5 bases). V was pared by 1 base and J by 8 bases, with 21 bases between. CDR1 and CDR2 from the germline V gene are MGHRA and YSYEKL. The CDR3 runs 17 residues. CDR3 sequence reads: CASSQAAGLQRGYTIYF. For the CDR3, the DNA is TGCGCCAGCAGCCAAGCGGCGGGGCTGCAAAGGGGATACACCATATATTTT.

The V call is TRBV4-3, the J call TRBJ2-7, with a weak D call TRBD1 (5 bases). The CDR3 has 15 residues. The germline V gene has CDR1 LGHNA and CDR2 YSLEER. V was pared by 0 bases and J by 8 bases, with 17 bases between. The CDR3 region is CASSQDPDSSFKQYF. CDR3 bases: TGCGCCAGCAGCCAAGATCCTGACAGTTCTTTCAAGCAGTACTTC.

The rearrangement links TRBV5-8 to TRBJ1-5; 9 positions agree with TRBD1. J was trimmed by 6 bases and V by 4 bases; bases with no gene match: 11. CDR1 and CDR2 from the germline V gene are SGHTS and YDEGEE. This CDR3 region has 16 residues. CDR3 DNA sequence: TGTGCCAGCAGCCCTACACAGGGGGCTAGAGGTCAGCCCCAGCATTTT. Its protein product is CASSPTQGARGQPQHF.